The next 11 T cell receptor beta chains were all read from a single sample in a study of blood T cell repertoires in COVID-19. Profiled with immunoSEQ multiplex PCR; TCRdb holds only in-frame clones, not every one. The table lists 130,000 to 150,000 clones, about 82% of them singletons. The sample consisted of PBMCs or T cells enriched from blood (not recorded which). These receptors were obtained from a woman aged 40 to 50 who had recovered from COVID-19.

This clone was observed a handful of times. The CDR3 loop is CASSLSPTNYEQYF. As DNA, the CDR3 is TGTGCCAGCAGCCTAAGCCCGACTAACTACGAGCAGTACTTC. The chain is built from TRBV7-6 and TRBJ2-7; the D gene is possibly TRBD2 (5 bases). The CDR3 is 14 amino acids. V shed 5 bases and J shed 3 bases, with 14 bases lying between them. Germline V gene data show CDR1 as SGHVS and CDR2 as FNYEAQ. Combining the CDR3 with reference TRBV7-6 and TRBJ2-7 gives the whole variable domain GAGVSQSPRYKVTKRGQDVALRCDPISGHVSLYWYRQALGQGPEFLTYFNYEAQQDKSGLPNDRFSAERPEGSISTLTIQRTEQRDSAMYRCASSLSPTNYEQYFGPGTRLTVT.

In the case of this clone: An end of the junction does not agree with germline; a read error may underlie this. The chain links TRBV18 to TRBJ2-3; TRBD2 matches at 13 bases. Germline CDR1 is KGHSH and CDR2 is LQKENI. The CDR3 sequence is 15 residues long. The CDR3 region has the DNA TGTGCCAGCTCAACACCGGGACTAGCGGGGGATACGCAGTATTTT. It yields the protein CASSTPGLAGDTQYF. Based on the CDR3 plus reference TRBV18 and TRBJ2-3, the full variable domain is NAGVMQNPRHLVRRRGQEARLRCSPMKGHSHVYWYRQLPEEGLKFMVYLQKENIIDESGMPKERFSAEFPKEGPSILRIQQVVRGDSAAYFCASSTPGLAGDTQYFGPGTRLTVL.

V usage is TRBV18 and J usage is TRBJ1-6; possible D gene TRBD1, 5 bases. Per the germline V gene, CDR1 is KGHSH and CDR2 is LQKENI. The V gene lost 3 bases and the J gene lost 9 bases, with 18 bases spanning the gap. The CDR3 spans 16 residues. CDR3 sequence: CASSPDRGGTSSPLHF. CDR3 bases: TGTGCCAGCTCACCCGACCGGGGGGGTACCAGTTCACCCCTCCACTTT.

The rearrangement uses TRBV9 and TRBJ2-3; D may be TRBD2 (6 bases). Germline CDR1 SGDLS, CDR2 YYNGEE. V was clipped by 3 bases and J by 0 bases, with 14 bases between them. The CDR3 covers 16 residues. CDR3 residues: CASSAGDGPSTDTQYF. The CDR3 DNA reads as TGTGCCAGCAGCGCGGGGGACGGACCTAGCACAGATACGCAGTATTTT.

The sample holds a few counts of this clone. The CDR3 bases are TGTGCCAGCAGCCAAGATGACAGGGGATTAGGGTCACCCCTCCACTTT. Translating it yields CASSQDDRGLGSPLHF. The chain employs TRBV4-2 and TRBJ1-6; 8 bases match TRBD1. Losses at the gene ends were 0 bases for V and 10 bases for J; bases not matched to a gene: 8. Germline V gene data show CDR1 as LGHNA and CDR2 as YNFKEQ. The CDR3 is 16 residues long.

The genes are TRBV4-1 and TRBJ1-4, with a weak D call TRBD1 (6 bases). Trimming pared 3 bases from V and 15 bases from J, leaving 20 bases between. The CDR3 contains 14 residues. CDR1 is MGHRA and CDR2 is YSYEKL in the germline V gene. CDR3 in DNA: TGCGCCAGCAGCCACCCTGGGGGCTCCCGAGGGGTGTTTTTT. It is translated as CASSHPGGSRGVFF.

The genes are TRBV6-5 and TRBJ1-5; 9 bases fit TRBD1. The length of the CDR3 is 15 residues. The germline V gene has CDR1 MNHEY and CDR2 SVGAGI. The V segment lost 4 bases and the J segment 5 bases; nucleotides outside the gene matches: 6. CDR3 nucleotides: TGTGCCAGCAGTTCCCGGGACAGGGTCGATCAGCCCCAGCATTTT. It is translated as CASSSRDRVDQPQHF.

The V call is TRBV27, the J call TRBJ2-3; 7 bases align to TRBD2. The germline CDR1 and CDR2 sequences are MNHEY and SMNVEV (reference sequence). The V gene end was trimmed by 4 bases and the J gene end by 5 bases; junction bases not matched to a gene: 6. The CDR3 totals 14 residues. The CDR3 bases are TGTGCCAGCAGTTCTAGCGGAGCTGGAGATACGCAGTATTTT. It specifies CASSSSGAGDTQYF.

This clone has just a few counts. This sequence joins TRBV3-1 (or the pseudogene TRBV3-2) and TRBJ2-1; 9 nucleotides match TRBD2. Germline CDR1 LGHDT, CDR2 YNNKEL (reference sequence). J was trimmed by 5 bases and V by 0 bases; bases with no gene match: 5. The CDR3 runs 16 residues. The CDR3 DNA follows: TGTGCCAGCAGCCAAGAAGAGCGGGGGGTACACAATGAGCAGTTCTTC. Translated, it gives CASSQEERGVHNEQFF.

This sequence joins TRBV6-9 and TRBJ1-1; D is perhaps TRBD1 (5 bases). CDR1 and CDR2 from the germline V gene are MNHGY and SVAAGI. V was pared by 4 bases and J by 6 bases, with 15 bases between. CDR3 length: 14 amino acids. CDR3 amino acids: CASSFSGTLAEAFF. The CDR3 DNA is TGTGCCAGCAGTTTTTCCGGGACTCTGGCTGAAGCTTTCTTT.

This rearrangement joins TRBV7-8 to TRBJ1-1, with a tentative D call TRBD1 (5 bases). V lost 5 bases to trimming and J lost 1 base, with 8 bases between them. Germline V gene lookup returns CDR1 SGHVS and CDR2 FQNEAQ. The CDR3 has 13 amino acids. DNA of the CDR3: TGTGCCAGCAGCGTTGACAGGAACACTGAAGCTTTCTTT. It specifies CASSVDRNTEAFF.